Listed below are T cell receptor beta chains from one sample, sequenced in a study of long-term antiretroviral therapy in people with HIV. TCRdb's copy holds only in-frame clones and misses some; the assay was immunoSEQ multiplex PCR. The sample carries over 7,500 clones, roughly 87% recorded once. Sequencing used unsorted PBMCs, obtained 0.1 years after starting antiretroviral therapy. Receptor source: a man aged 35 to 55 with HIV. Each CDR3 is given with its conserved first and last residue. The D gene is left open where the match is weak. Where a row states a size, it is once, few, many or the class of an expanded clone; other rows omit it.

V	size	J	D	DNA	CDR3
TRBV5-6	.	TRBJ2-7	.	TGTGCCAGCAGCTTTAGGGGCGGATTGGGGTCCTACGAGCAGTACTTC	CASSFRGGLGSYEQYF
TRBV5-1	.	TRBJ2-1	TRBD1	TGCGCCAGCAGTACAGGACAGGGCCACTATGAGCAGTTCTTC	CASSTGQGHYEQFF
TRBV6-5	.	TRBJ1-4	.	TGTGCCAGCAGTTACCGGGGCGATCTTAAGGGAAAACTGTTTTTT	CASSYRGDLKGKLFF
TRBV6-1	.	TRBJ1-2	TRBD1	TGTGCCAGCAGTGTGACAGGGGGCCCAGTTGGCTACACCTTC	CASSVTGGPVGYTF
TRBV28	once	TRBJ2-2	TRBD1	TGTGCCAGCGGTACGGACAGGGGGCTACCCGGGGAGCTGTTTTTT	CASGTDRGLPGELFF
TRBV10-1	.	TRBJ1-1	.	TGCGCCAGCAGTGAGTCAAGGACAGCGACGAACACTGAAGCTTTCTTT	CASSESRTATNTEAFF
TRBV30	.	TRBJ2-7	.	TGTGCCTGGACGACCGCTTACGAGCAGTACTTC	CAWTTAYEQYF
TRBV6-1	.	TRBJ1-3	.	TGTGCCAGCAGTGAATTGCAGGACTCTGGAAACACCATATATTTT	CASSELQDSGNTIYF
TRBV29-1	.	TRBJ2-2	.	TGCAGCGTTGAAGACCAGGGTTTTACCGGGGAGCTGTTTTTT	CSVEDQGFTGELFF
TRBV10-3	.	TRBJ2-2	.	TGTGCCATCAGAGACTCGGGACTTGACACCGGGGAGCTGTTTTTT	CAIRDSGLDTGELFF
TRBV11-2	.	TRBJ2-3	.	TGTGCCAGCAGACTACAGGCGGCTAGCACAGATACGCAGTATTTT	CASRLQAASTDTQYF
TRBV4-3	few	TRBJ2-7	TRBD2	TGCGCCAGCAGCCAAGATCTAGCGGGGGGGCCAGCCTACGAGCAGTACTTC	CASSQDLAGGPAYEQYF
TRBV27	.	TRBJ2-7	TRBD1	TGTGCCAGCAGCTCGACAGGGAGTATATACGAGCAGTACTTC	CASSSTGSIYEQYF